The present TCR beta chain was sequenced within a study of cytotoxic CD8 clonotypes in ibrutinib-treated CLL. Study-wide results and caveats: At ibrutinib response, clonality increased, and at progression it declined back toward baseline. Researchers report that baseline clonality outpaced age-matched healthy donors and tracked circulating CD8+ T-cell counts.

As regards this clone: Its antigen is undetermined.

The targeted sequencing depth was 1 in 200,000 to 1 in 1 million T cells. Measured with immunoSEQ multiplex PCR; TCRdb has only the in-frame clones, and not every one. Of 300,000 to 350,000 clones in the sample, about 80% are singletons; the top ten hold 6.5% to 8%. Library input was 1.5 to 2 micrograms of DNA from cryopreserved PBMCs. V dropped 5 bases and J dropped 5 bases, with 7 bases sitting between them. The CDR3 runs 12 residues. In germline, CDR1 is LGHNA, CDR2 YSLEER. This chain uses TRBV4-3 with TRBJ2-1; no clear D gene. The TCR sequence derives from a human donor with chronic lymphocytic leukemia. The input for sequencing was PBMCs, taken before ibrutinib treatment. The CDR3 DNA is TGCGCCAGCAGCTTTGGCGACAATGAGCAGTTCTTC. Translated: CASSFGDNEQFF.